Here is one TCR beta chain with its context. Its antigen is not known. This entry comes from a study of identifying expanded T cells in peripheral blood. Study-level findings and limits: Clone count variance between roughly 2-week samples rose with total template count. Differentially abundant clones: approximately 1.3 between replicates, approximately 16 at about two weeks, over 18 at four.

Collection occurred without any documented infections or immune events in donors. CDR3 length equals 15 residues. The germline V and J ends were trimmed by 4 bases and 2 bases, with 14 bases remaining between them. CDR1 is SGHRS and CDR2 is YFSETQ in the germline V gene. Repertoires were generated with immunoSEQ multiplex PCR, while TCRdb's copy carries only in-frame clones and drops some. The sample lists approximately 90,000 clones, 88% occurring once. V and J are TRBV5-1 and TRBJ2-3; D might be TRBD2 (6 bases). This sequence was found in a person aged 18 to 75 in good health. Sequenced material: blood. CDR3 DNA sequence: TGCGCCAGCAGCCTAGCGCCCGACTCCACAGATACGCAGTATTTT. It codes for CASSLAPDSTDTQYF. The full variable domain, with the rest looked up from reference TRBV5-1 and TRBJ2-3, is KAGVTQTPRYLIKTRGQQVTLSCSPISGHRSVSWYQQTPGQGLQFLFEYFSETQRNKGNFPGRFSGRQFSNSRSEMNVSTLELGDSALYLCASSLAPDSTDTQYFGPGTRLTVL.